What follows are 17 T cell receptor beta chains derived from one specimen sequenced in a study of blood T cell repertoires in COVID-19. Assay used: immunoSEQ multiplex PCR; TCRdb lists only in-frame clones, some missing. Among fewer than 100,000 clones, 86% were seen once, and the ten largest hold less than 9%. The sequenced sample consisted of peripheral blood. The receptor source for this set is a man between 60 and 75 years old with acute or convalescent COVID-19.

The CDR3 region is CASSLSALAGGSRTQYF. CDR3 nucleotide sequence: TGTGCCAGCAGCTTATCGGCTCTAGCGGGGGGGAGTCGTACGCAGTATTTT. The chain joins TRBV7-2 to TRBJ2-3; 12 positions agree with TRBD2. Germline CDR1 reads SGHTA; CDR2 reads FQGNSA. V lost 2 bases to trimming and J lost 8 bases; unmatched junction nucleotides: 11. The length of the CDR3 is 17 residues. Using reference TRBV7-2 and TRBJ2-3 for the parts outside the CDR3, the full variable domain is GAGVSQSPSNKVTEKGKDVELRCDPISGHTALYWYRQSLGQGLEFLIYFQGNSAPDKSGLPSDRFSAERTGGSVSTLTIQRTQQEDSAVYLCASSLSALAGGSRTQYFGPGTRLTVL.

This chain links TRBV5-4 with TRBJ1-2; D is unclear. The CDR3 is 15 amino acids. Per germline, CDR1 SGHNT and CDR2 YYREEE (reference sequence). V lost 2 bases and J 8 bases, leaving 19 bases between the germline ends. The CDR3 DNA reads TGTGCCAGCAGCTTCTTCTCGGGCTCGGGAAGCGGCTACACCTTC. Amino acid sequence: CASSFFSGSGSGYTF.

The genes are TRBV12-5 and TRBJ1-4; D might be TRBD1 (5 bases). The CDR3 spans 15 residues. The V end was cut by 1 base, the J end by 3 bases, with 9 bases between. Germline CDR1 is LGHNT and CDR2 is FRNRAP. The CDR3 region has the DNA TGTGCTAGTGGTTTGGGCCAGGGCCCTAATGAAAAACTGTTTTTT. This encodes CASGLGQGPNEKLFF.

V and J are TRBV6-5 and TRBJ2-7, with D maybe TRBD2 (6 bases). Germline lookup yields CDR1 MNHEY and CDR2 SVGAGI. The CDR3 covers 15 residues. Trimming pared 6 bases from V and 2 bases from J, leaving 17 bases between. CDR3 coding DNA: TGTGCCAGCAGCCCCCGCGGGGTGGCCCCCTACGAGCAGTACTTC. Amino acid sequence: CASSPRGVAPYEQYF.

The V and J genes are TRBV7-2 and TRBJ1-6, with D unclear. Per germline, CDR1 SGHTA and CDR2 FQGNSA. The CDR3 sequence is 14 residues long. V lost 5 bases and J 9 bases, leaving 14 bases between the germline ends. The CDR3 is CASSPPGESSPLHF. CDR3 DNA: TGTGCCAGCAGCCCACCCGGGGAGTCTTCACCCCTCCACTTT.

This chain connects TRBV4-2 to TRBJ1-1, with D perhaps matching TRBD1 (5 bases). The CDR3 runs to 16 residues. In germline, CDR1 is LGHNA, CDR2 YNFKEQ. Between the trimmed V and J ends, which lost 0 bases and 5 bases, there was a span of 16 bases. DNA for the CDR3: TGTGCCAGCAGCCAAGATTTAAGCAGGGTTTCTACTGAAGCTTTCTTT. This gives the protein CASSQDLSRVSTEAFF.

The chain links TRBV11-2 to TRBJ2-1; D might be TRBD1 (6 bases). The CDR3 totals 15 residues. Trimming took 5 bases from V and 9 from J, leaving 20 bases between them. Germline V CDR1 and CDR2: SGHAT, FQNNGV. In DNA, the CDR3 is TGTGCCAGCAGCCGCCCGAGCGCAGGGGCCCCTGAGCAGTTCTTC. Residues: CASSRPSAGAPEQFF.

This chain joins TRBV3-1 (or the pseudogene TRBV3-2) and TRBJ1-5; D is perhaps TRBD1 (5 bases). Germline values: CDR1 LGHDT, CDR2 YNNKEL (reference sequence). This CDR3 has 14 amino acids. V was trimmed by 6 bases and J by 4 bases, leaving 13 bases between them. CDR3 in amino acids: CASSLRDSNQPQHF. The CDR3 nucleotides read TGTGCCAGCAGTCTCCGGGACTCTAATCAGCCCCAGCATTTT.

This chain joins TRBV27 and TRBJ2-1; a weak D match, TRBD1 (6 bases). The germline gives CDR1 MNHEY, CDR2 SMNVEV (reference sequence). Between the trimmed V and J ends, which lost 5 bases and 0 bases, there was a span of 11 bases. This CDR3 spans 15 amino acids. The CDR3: CASSEDRSSYNEQFF. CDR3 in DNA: TGTGCCAGCAGTGAGGACAGAAGCTCCTACAATGAGCAGTTCTTC.

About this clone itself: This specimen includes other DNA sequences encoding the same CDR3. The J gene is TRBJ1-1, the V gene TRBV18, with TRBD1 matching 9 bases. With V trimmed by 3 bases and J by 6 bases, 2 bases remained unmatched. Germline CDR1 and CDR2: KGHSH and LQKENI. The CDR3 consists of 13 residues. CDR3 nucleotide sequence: TGTGCCAGCTCACCGGGGACAGGGCCTGAAGCTTTCTTT. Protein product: CASSPGTGPEAFF.

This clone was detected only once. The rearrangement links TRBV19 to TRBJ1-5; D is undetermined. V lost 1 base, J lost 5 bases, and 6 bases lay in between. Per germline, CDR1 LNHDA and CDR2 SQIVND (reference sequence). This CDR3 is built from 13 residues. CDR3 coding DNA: TGTGCCAGTAGTATAGCCCCCGATCAGCCCCAGCATTTT. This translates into CASSIAPDQPQHF. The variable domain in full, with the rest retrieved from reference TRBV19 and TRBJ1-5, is DGGITQSPKYLFRKEGQNVTLSCEQNLNHDAMYWYRQDPGQGLRLIYYSQIVNDFQKGDIAEGYSVSREKKESFPLTVTSAQKNPTAFYLCASSIAPDQPQHFGDGTRLSIL.

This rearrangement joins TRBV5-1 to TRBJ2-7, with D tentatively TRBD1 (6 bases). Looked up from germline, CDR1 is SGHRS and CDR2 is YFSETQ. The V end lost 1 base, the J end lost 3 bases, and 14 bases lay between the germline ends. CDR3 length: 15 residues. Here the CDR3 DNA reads TGCGCCAGCAGCTTGATCCAAGGGGGAAACTACGAGCAGTACTTC. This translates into CASSLIQGGNYEQYF.

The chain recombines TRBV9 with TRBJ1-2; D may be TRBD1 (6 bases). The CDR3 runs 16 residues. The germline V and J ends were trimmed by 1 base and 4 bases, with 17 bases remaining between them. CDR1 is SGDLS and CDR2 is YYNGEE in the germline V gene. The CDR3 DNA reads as TGTGCCAGCAGCGTATTGGCCTCAGGGGACGGCTATGGCTACACCTTC. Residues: CASSVLASGDGYGYTF.

This chain's CDR3 is CASRDRGASYEQYF. CDR3 in DNA: TGTGCCAGCAGGGACAGGGGGGCTTCCTACGAGCAGTACTTC. The rearrangement joins TRBV2 to TRBJ2-7; 10 bases agree with TRBD1. In germline, CDR1 is SNHLY, CDR2 FYNNEI. The CDR3 has 14 residues. V lost 6 bases to trimming and J lost 1 base; unmatched junction nucleotides: 3.

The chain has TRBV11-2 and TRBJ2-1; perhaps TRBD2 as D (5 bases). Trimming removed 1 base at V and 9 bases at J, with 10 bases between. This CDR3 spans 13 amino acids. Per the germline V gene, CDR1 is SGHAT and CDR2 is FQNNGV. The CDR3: CASSLVLAGEQFF. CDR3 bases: TGTGCCAGCAGCTTAGTTCTAGCTGGTGAGCAGTTCTTC.

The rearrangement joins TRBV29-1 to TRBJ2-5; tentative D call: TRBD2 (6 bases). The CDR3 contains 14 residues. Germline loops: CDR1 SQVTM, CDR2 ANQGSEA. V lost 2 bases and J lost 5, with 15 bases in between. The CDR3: CSVEFGAGMETQYF. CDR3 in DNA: TGCAGCGTTGAATTCGGGGCGGGGATGGAGACCCAGTACTTC.

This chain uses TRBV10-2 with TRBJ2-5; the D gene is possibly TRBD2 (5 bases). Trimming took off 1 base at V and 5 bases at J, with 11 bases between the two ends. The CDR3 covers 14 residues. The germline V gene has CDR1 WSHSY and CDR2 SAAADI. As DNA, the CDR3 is TGCGCCAGCAGTGAGTGGGGAGTCCGGGAGACCCAGTACTTC. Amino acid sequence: CASSEWGVRETQYF.